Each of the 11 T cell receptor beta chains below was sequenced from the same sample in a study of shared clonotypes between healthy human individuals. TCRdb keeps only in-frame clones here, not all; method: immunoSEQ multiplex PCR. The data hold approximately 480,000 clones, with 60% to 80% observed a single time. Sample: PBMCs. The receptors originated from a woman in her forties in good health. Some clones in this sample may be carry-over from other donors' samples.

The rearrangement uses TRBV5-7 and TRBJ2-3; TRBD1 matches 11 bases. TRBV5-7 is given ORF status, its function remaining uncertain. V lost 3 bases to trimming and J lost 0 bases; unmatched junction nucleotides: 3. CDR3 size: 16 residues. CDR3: CASSWTGGESTDTQYF. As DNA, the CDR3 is TGTGCCAGCAGCTGGACAGGGGGCGAAAGCACAGATACGCAGTATTTT.

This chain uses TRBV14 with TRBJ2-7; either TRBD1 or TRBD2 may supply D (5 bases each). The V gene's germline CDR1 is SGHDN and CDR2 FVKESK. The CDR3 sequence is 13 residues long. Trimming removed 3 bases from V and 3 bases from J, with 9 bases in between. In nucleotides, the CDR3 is TGTGCCAGCAGCCACACAGGACTCTACGAGCAGTACTTC. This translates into CASSHTGLYEQYF. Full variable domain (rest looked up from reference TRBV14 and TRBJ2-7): EAGVTQFPSHSVIEKGQTVTLRCDPISGHDNLYWYRRVMGKEIKFLLHFVKESKQDESGMPNNRFLAERTGGTYSTLKVQPAELEDSGVYFCASSHTGLYEQYFGPGTRLTVT.

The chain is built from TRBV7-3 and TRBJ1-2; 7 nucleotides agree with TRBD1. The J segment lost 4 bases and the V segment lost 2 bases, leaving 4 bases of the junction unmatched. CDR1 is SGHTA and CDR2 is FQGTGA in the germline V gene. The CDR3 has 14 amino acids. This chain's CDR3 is CASSLGGQSYGYTF. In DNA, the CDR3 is TGTGCCAGCAGCTTAGGGGGACAGTCCTATGGCTACACCTTC.

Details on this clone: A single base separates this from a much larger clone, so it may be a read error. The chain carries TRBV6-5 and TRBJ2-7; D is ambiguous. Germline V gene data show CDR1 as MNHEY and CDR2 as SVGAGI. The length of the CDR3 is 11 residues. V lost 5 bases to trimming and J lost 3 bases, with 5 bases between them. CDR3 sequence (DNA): TGTGCCAGCAGTACCAACTACGAGCAGTACTTC. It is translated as CASSTNYEQYF.

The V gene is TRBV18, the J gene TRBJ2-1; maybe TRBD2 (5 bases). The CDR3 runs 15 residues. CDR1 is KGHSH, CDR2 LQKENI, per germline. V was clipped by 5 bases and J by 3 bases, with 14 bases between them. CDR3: CASSYGRESYNEQFF. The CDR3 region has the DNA TGTGCCAGCTCATACGGACGGGAAAGCTACAATGAGCAGTTCTTC.

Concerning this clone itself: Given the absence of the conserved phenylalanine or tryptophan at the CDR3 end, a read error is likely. Here the CDR3 reads CASSLGPAYRTEAFS. The CDR3 DNA follows: TGTGCCAGCAGCTTGGGGCCAGCCTACCGCACTGAAGCTTTCTCT. V and J are TRBV5-1 and TRBJ1-1; the D gene is possibly TRBD1 (5 bases). Germline values: CDR1 SGHRS, CDR2 YFSETQ. The CDR3 sequence is 15 residues long.

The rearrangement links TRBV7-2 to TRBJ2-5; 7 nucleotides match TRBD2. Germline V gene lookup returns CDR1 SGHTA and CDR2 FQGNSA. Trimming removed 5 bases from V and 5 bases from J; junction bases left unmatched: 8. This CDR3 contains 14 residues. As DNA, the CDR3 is TGTGCCAGCAGCCTACTAGCGTGGGACGAGACCCAGTACTTC. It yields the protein CASSLLAWDETQYF.

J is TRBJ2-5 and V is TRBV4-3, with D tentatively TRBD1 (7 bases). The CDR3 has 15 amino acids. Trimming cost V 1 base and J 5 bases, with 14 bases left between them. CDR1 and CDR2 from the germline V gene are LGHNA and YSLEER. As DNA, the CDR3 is TGCGCCAGCAGCCAAGGCAGGGGGGAGTGGGAGACCCAGTACTTC. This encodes CASSQGRGEWETQYF.

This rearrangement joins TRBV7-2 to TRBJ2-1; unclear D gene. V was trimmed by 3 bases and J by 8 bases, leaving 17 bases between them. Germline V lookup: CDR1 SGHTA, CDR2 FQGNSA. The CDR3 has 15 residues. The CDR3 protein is CASSFDSPRKYEQFF. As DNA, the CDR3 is TGTGCCAGCAGCTTCGACTCACCTCGGAAATATGAGCAGTTCTTC.

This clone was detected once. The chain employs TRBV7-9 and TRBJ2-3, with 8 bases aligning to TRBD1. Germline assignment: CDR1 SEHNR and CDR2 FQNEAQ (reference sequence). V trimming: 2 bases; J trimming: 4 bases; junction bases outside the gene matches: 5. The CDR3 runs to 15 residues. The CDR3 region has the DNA TGTGCCAGCAGCTTATCAACAGGGGGTTCAGATACGCAGTATTTT. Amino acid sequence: CASSLSTGGSDTQYF.

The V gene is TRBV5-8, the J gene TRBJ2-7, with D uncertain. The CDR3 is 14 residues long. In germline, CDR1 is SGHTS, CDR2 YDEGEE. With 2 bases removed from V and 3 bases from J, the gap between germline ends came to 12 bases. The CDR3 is CASSLTGRFYEQYF. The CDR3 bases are TGTGCCAGCAGCTTAACCGGAAGGTTCTACGAGCAGTACTTC.